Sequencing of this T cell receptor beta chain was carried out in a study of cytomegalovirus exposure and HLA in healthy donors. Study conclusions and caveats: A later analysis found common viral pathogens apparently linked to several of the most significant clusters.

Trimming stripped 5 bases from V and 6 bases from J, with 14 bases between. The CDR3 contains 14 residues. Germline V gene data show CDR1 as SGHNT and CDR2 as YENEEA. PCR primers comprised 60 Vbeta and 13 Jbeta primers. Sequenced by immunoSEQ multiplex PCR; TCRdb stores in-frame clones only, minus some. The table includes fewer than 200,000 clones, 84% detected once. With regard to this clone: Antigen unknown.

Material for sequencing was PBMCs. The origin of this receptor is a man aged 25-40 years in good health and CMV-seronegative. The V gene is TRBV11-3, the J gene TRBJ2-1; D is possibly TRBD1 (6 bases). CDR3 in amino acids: CASSLSGGLNEQFF. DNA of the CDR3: TGTGCCAGCAGCCTAAGTGGGGGCCTCAATGAGCAGTTCTTC.